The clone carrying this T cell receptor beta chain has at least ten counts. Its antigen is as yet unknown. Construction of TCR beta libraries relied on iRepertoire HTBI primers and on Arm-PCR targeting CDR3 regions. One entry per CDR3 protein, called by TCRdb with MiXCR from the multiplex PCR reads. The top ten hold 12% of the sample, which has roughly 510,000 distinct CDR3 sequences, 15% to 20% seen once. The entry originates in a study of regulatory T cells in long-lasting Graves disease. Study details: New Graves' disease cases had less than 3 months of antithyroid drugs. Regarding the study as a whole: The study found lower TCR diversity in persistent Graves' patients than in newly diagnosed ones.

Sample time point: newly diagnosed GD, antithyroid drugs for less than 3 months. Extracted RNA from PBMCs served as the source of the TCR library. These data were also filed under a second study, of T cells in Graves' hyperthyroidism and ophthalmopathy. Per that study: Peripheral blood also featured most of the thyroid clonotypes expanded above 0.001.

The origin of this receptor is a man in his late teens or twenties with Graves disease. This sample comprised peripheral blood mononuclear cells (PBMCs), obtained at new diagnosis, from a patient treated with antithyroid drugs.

The CDR3 here is CASSESLGNSPLHF. The CDR3 DNA follows: TGCGCCAGCAGTGAGTCCCTGGGGAATTCACCCCTCCACTTT. V and J are TRBV10-2 and TRBJ1-6, with D uncertain. The CDR3 has 14 residues. The germline CDR1 and CDR2 sequences are WSHSY and SAAADI. V lost 0 bases, J lost 7 bases, and 7 bases lay in between.